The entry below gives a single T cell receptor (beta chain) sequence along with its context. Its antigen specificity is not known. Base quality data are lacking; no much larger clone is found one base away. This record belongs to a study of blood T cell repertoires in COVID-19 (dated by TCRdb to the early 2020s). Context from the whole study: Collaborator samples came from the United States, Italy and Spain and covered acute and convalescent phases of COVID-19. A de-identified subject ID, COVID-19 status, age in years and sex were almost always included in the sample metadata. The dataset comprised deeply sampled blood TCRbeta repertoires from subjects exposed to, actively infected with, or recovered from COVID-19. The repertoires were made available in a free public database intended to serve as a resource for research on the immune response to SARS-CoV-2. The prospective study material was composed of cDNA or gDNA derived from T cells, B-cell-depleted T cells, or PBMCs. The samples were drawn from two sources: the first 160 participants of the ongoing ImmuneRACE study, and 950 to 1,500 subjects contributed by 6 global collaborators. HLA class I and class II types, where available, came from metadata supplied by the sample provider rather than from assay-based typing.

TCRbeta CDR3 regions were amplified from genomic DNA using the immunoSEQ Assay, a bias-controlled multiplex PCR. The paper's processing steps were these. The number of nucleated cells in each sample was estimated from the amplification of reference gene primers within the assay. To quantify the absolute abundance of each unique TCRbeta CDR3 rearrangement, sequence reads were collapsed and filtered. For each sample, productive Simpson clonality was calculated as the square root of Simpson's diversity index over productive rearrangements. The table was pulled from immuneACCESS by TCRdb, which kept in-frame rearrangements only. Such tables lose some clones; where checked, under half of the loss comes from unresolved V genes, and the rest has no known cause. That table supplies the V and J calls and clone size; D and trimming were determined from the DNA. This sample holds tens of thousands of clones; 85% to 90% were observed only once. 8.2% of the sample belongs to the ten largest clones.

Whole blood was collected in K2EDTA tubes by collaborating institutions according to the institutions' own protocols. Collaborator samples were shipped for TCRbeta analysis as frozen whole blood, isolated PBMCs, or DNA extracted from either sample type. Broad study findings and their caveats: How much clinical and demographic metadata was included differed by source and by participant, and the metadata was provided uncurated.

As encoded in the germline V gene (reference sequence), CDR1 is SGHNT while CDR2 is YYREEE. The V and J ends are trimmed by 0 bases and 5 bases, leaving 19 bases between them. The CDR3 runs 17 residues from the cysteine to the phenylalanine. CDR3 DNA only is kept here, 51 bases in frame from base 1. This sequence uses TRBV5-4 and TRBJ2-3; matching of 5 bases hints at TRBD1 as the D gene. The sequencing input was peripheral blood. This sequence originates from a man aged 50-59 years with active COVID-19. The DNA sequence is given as TGTGCCAGCAGCTTGGGTCCGGCCAGGGTTGATCGAGATACGCAGTATTTT. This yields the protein CASSLGPARVDRDTQYF.